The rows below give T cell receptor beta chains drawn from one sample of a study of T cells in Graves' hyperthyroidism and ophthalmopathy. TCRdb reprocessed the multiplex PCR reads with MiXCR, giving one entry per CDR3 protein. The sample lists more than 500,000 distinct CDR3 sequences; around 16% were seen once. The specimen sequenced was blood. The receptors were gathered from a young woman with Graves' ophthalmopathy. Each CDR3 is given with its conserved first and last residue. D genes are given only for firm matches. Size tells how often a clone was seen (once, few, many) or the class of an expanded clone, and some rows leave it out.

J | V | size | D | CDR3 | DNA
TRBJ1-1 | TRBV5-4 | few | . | CASSLGARITEAFF | TGTGCCAGCAGCTTGGGGGCCAGGATCACTGAAGCTTTCTTT
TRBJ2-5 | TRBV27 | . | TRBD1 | CASSLKTGGQETQYF | TGTGCCAGCAGTTTAAAGACAGGGGGCCAAGAGACCCAGTACTTC
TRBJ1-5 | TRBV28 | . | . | CASRDSRNQPQHF | TGTGCCAGCAGGGACAGCCGCAATCAGCCCCAGCATTTT
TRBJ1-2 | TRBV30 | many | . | CAWRSGGAAPYGYTF | TGTGCCTGGAGGTCCGGGGGGGCCGCCCCCTATGGCTACACCTTC
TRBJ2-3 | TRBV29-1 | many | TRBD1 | CSAQGDTDTQYF | TGCAGCGCACAGGGGGACACAGATACGCAGTATTTT
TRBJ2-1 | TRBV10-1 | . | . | CASSKSVGGRYNEQFF | TGCGCCAGCAGTAAGTCAGTAGGGGGTCGCTACAATGAGCAGTTCTTC
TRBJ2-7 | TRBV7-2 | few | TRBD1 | CASSSDRGRFDEQYF | TGTGCCAGCAGTTCCGACAGGGGGCGGTTCGACGAGCAGTACTTC
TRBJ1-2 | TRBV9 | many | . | CASSVEVKGTNYGYTF | TGTGCCAGCAGCGTAGAGGTAAAAGGGACTAACTATGGCTACACCTTC
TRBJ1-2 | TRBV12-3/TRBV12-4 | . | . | CASKYVSGTYGYTF | TGTGCCAGCAAATACGTTTCAGGCACCTATGGCTACACCTTC
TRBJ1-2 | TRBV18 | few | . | CASSPLRIEYGYTF | TGTGCCAGCTCACCACTAAGAATAGAGTATGGCTACACCTTC
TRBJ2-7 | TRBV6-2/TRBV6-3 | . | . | CATQAVGGYEQYF | TGTGCCACACAGGCAGTTGGGGGCTACGAGCAGTACTTC
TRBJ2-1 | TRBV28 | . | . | CASSPSGPGGEQFF | TGTGCCAGCAGTCCCAGCGGGCCCGGGGGTGAGCAGTTCTTC
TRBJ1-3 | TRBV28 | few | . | CASSFLSGNTIYF | TGTGCCAGCAGTTTTCTCTCTGGAAACACCATATATTTT
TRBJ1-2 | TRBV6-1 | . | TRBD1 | CASSGGGQGSGYTF | TGTGCCAGCAGTGGGGGCGGACAGGGGTCTGGCTACACCTTC
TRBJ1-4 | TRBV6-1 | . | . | CASSQGIEKLFF | TGTGCCAGCAGTCAGGGAATTGAAAAACTGTTTTTT
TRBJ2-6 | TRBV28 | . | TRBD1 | CASSFLGTGKSGANVLTF | TGTGCCAGCAGTTTTCTGGGGACAGGGAAATCCGGGGCCAACGTCCTGACTTTC
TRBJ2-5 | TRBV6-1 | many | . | CASSEQVRETQYF | TGTGCCAGCAGTGAACAGGTGCGGGAGACCCAGTACTTC
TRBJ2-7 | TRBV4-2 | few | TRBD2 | CASSQGLADPYEQYF | TGTGCCAGCAGCCAAGGACTAGCGGACCCCTACGAGCAGTACTTC
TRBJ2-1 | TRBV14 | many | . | CASSRHNEQFF | TGTGCCAGCAGCCGCCACAATGAGCAGTTCTTC
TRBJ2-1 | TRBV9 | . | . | CASSVVLTSYNEQFF | TGTGCCAGCAGCGTAGTTCTTACTTCCTACAATGAGCAGTTCTTC
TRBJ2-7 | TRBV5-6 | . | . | CASSLVSGNYEQYF | TGTGCCAGCAGCTTGGTTTCGGGGAACTACGAGCAGTACTTC
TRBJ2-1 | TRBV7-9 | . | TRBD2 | CASSQYSGRLNNEQFF | TGTGCCAGCAGCCAGTATAGCGGGAGGTTGAACAATGAGCAGTTCTTC
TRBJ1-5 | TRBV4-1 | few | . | CASSQEGRQPQHF | TGCGCCAGCAGCCAAGAGGGGCGTCAGCCCCAGCATTTT
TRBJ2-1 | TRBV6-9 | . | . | CASSYPGLSNEQFF | TGTGCCAGCAGTTACCCGGGACTTTCCAATGAGCAGTTCTTC
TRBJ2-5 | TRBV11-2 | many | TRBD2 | CASSPSFETSGRVSQTQYF | TGTGCCAGCAGCCCCTCCTTCGAGACTAGCGGGAGAGTTAGTCAGACCCAGTACTTC
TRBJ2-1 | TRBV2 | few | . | CASSLIKSSYNEQFF | TGTGCCAGCAGTTTAATTAAAAGCTCCTACAATGAGCAGTTCTTC
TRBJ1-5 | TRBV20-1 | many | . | CSARRGARQPQHF | TGCAGTGCTAGACGGGGGGCACGTCAGCCCCAGCATTTT
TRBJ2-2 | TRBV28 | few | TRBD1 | CASSLVTGGALGELFF | TGTGCCAGCAGTTTAGTTACAGGGGGCGCTCTCGGGGAGCTGTTTTTT
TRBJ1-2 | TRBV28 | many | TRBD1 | CASSRGQGLYGYTF | TGTGCCAGCAGTAGAGGACAGGGCCTATATGGCTACACCTTC
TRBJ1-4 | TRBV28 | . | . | CASSLGGRTTNEKLFF | TGTGCCAGCAGTTTAGGTGGGAGGACAACTAATGAAAAACTGTTTTTT
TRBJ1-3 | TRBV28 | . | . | CASSAYRDPSGNTIYF | TGTGCCAGCAGTGCGTACCGGGATCCCTCTGGAAACACCATATATTTT
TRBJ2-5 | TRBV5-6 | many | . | CASSLQGPTQETQYF | TGTGCCAGCAGCTTACAGGGTCCGACTCAAGAGACCCAGTACTTC
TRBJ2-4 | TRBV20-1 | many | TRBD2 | CSATQTKVREGPNIQYF | TGCAGTGCTACCCAAACGAAGGTCCGGGAGGGCCCGAACATTCAGTACTTC
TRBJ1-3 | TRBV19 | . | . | CASSPRAVDSGNTIYF | TGTGCCAGTAGTCCCCGGGCGGTCGACTCTGGAAACACCATATATTTT
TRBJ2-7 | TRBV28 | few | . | CASSFVGRTENYEQYF | TGTGCCAGCAGTTTCGTAGGAAGGACAGAGAACTACGAGCAGTACTTC
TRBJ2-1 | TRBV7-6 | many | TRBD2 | CASSPTAGDFNEQFF | TGTGCCAGCAGCCCGACGGCGGGAGACTTCAATGAGCAGTTCTTC
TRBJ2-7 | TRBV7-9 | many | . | CASSQLLGLGGYEQYF | TGTGCCAGCAGCCAGCTTTTGGGCCTGGGTGGGTACGAGCAGTACTTC
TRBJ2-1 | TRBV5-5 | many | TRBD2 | CASSPGGRAVISSYNEQFF | TGTGCCAGCAGCCCCGGCGGGAGGGCCGTTATTTCCTCCTACAATGAGCAGTTCTTC
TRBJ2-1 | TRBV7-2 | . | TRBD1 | CASSSMDRGWEQFF | TGTGCCAGCAGCTCAATGGACAGGGGGTGGGAGCAGTTCTTC
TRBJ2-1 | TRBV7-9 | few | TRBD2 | CASSFKAGGPGRAYNEQFF | TGTGCCAGCAGCTTCAAAGCGGGAGGCCCCGGGAGGGCCTACAATGAGCAGTTCTTC
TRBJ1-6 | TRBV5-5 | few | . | CASSGIGSYNSPLHF | TGTGCCAGCAGCGGGATCGGCTCCTATAATTCACCCCTCCACTTT
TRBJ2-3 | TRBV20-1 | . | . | CSAPGRGMGDTQYF | TGCAGTGCCCCAGGAAGAGGGATGGGAGATACGCAGTATTTT
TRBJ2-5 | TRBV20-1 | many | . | CSARDSPLLPRRETQYF | TGCAGTGCTAGAGATTCCCCGCTTTTGCCCCGCAGAGAGACCCAGTACTTC
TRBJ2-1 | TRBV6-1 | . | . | CASSTMAFEQFF | TGTGCCAGCAGTACCATGGCCTTTGAGCAGTTCTTC
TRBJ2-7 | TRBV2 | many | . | CASSVELRGLEQYF | TGTGCCAGCAGTGTAGAACTGAGGGGACTCGAGCAGTACTTC
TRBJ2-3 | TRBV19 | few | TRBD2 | CASSIRTTSGRTDTQYF | TGTGCCAGTAGTATCCGAACTACTAGCGGGAGGACAGATACGCAGTATTTT
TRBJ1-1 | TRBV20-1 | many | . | CSARDPNTEAFF | TGCAGTGCTAGAGATCCCAACACTGAAGCTTTCTTT
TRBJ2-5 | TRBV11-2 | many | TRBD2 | CASSLEGWAGEETQYF | TGTGCCAGCAGCTTAGAGGGTTGGGCGGGAGAAGAGACCCAGTACTTC
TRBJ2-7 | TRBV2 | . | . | CASMSDSRVIYEQYF | TGTGCCAGCATGAGCGACAGCCGCGTAATCTACGAGCAGTACTTC